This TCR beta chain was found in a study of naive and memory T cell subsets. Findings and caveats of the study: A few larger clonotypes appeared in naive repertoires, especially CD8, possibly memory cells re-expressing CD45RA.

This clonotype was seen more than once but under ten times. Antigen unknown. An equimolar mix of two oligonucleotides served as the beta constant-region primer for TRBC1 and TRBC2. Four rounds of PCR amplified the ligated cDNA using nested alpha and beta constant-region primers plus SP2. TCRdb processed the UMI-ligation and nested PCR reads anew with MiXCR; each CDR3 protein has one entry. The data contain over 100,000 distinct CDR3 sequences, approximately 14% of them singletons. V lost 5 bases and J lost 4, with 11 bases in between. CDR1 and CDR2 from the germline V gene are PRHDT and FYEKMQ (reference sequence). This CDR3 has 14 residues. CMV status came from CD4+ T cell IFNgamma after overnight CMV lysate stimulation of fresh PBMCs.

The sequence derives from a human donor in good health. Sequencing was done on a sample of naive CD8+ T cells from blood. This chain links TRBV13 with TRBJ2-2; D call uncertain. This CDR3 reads CASSPLTSTGELFF. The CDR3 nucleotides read TGTGCCAGCAGCCCCCTGACATCCACCGGGGAGCTGTTTTTT.